This T cell receptor (beta chain) was observed in a study of glioma-infiltrating T cells. Findings and limits, study-wide: Very few CDR3 sequences were shared between tissue and blood.

The germline gives CDR1 DFQATT, CDR2 SNEGSKA (reference sequence). CDR3 size: 15 residues. Trimming removed 5 bases from V and 2 bases from J, with 19 bases in between. The iRepertoire nested amplicon-rescue multiplex PCR amplified TCR alpha and beta CDR3s from RNA. Input was 100-400 ng of tissue mRNA or PBMC total RNA. TCRdb itself ran the multiplex PCR reads through MiXCR, one entry per CDR3 protein. The sample shows about 89,000 distinct CDR3 sequences, 23% of them seen only once. This clonotype was picked up many times. Its cognate antigen is unknown. This clonotype was obtained from a human donor with low-grade glioma or glioblastoma, undergoing nonglioma brain surgery, or in good health (not recorded which). The sample comprised glioma tissue, nonneoplastic brain tissue, or PBMCs (not recorded which). V gene TRBV20-1 combines with J gene TRBJ2-7, with a weak D call TRBD1 (5 bases). The CDR3 here is CSARPLDILTYEQYF. The CDR3 nucleotides read TGCAGTGCTCGACCTCTGGACATCCTTACCTACGAGCAGTACTTC.